These 11 T cell receptor beta chains came from one sample sequenced in a study of blood T cell repertoires in COVID-19. Profiled with immunoSEQ multiplex PCR; TCRdb holds only in-frame clones, not every one. The table has hundreds of thousands of clones, roughly four fifths seen once. Input material: PBMCs or T cells enriched from blood (not recorded which). These receptors all stem from a man aged 40-49 years who had been exposed to COVID-19.

The chain employs TRBV13 and TRBJ2-5; 8 positions agree with TRBD2. CDR1 is PRHDT, CDR2 FYEKMQ, per germline (reference sequence). CDR3 length: 17 amino acids. Unmatched junction bases numbered 15, after V lost 4 bases and J lost 5 bases. The CDR3 DNA is TGTGCCAGCAGCTCGAATCGGGAGGGCCTGGGTTGGGAGACCCAGTACTTC. It encodes CASSSNREGLGWETQYF. The whole variable domain, filled in from reference TRBV13 and TRBJ2-5, reads AAGVIQSPRHLIKEKRETATLKCYPIPRHDTVYWYQQGPGQDPQFLISFYEKMQSDKGSIPDRFSAQQFSDYHSELNMSSLELGDSALYFCASSSNREGLGWETQYFGPGTRLLVL.

The V call is TRBV5-6, the J call TRBJ1-5; the D gene is possibly TRBD1 (6 bases). V was trimmed by 1 base and J by 6 bases, leaving 14 bases between them. This CDR3 comprises 15 residues. Looked up from germline, CDR1 is SGHDT and CDR2 is YYEEEE. CDR3 region: CASSLRQVVGQPQHF. The CDR3 DNA reads as TGTGCCAGCAGCTTGAGACAGGTCGTTGGTCAGCCCCAGCATTTT. Combining the CDR3 with reference TRBV5-6 and TRBJ1-5 gives the whole variable domain DAGVTQSPTHLIKTRGQQVTLRCSPKSGHDTVSWYQQALGQGPQFIFQYYEEEERQRGNFPDRFSGHQFPNYSSELNVNALLLGDSALYLCASSLRQVVGQPQHFGDGTRLSIL.

This clone was observed a few times. This chain uses TRBV7-9 with TRBJ2-5; tentatively, D is TRBD1 (5 bases). Germline loops: CDR1 SEHNR, CDR2 FQNEAQ (reference sequence). This CDR3 is built from 16 residues. Trimming cost V 5 bases and J 1 base, with 17 bases left between them. DNA of the CDR3: TGTGCCAGCAGCCCCCAAGCCGGACACCTCCAAGAGACCCAGTACTTC. As protein: CASSPQAGHLQETQYF.

This chain uses TRBV6-6 with TRBJ2-7; D might be TRBD1 (5 bases). CDR3 length equals 13 residues. Germline values: CDR1 MNHNY, CDR2 SVGAGI (reference sequence). Trimming pared 0 bases from V and 3 bases from J, leaving 6 bases between. DNA of the CDR3: TGTGCCAGCAGTTACTCGACAGACTACGAGCAGTACTTC. This encodes CASSYSTDYEQYF.

The chain is built from TRBV18 and TRBJ2-3, with D maybe TRBD1 (5 bases). Germline V lookup: CDR1 KGHSH, CDR2 LQKENI. Trimming stripped 5 bases from V and 2 bases from J, with 11 bases between. The CDR3 loop spans 14 amino acids. This CDR3 reads CASSDKDITDTQYF. CDR3 DNA sequence: TGTGCCAGCTCAGATAAGGACATCACAGATACGCAGTATTTT.

This chain connects TRBV5-6 to TRBJ1-4; D unresolved. The germline V gene encodes CDR1 SGHDT and CDR2 YYEEEE. V was shortened by 1 base and J by 5 bases, with 18 bases between the two germline ends. CDR3 length equals 17 residues. DNA for the CDR3: TGTGCCAGCAGCTTGTTATACCATTCTGGGCCCAATGAAAAACTGTTTTTT. Translating gives CASSLLYHSGPNEKLFF.

The gene calls are TRBV3-1 (or the pseudogene TRBV3-2) and TRBJ2-1, with D possibly TRBD1 on 6 matching bases. Germline CDR1 is LGHDT and CDR2 is YNNKEL (reference sequence). Trimming removed 2 bases at V and 10 bases at J, with 9 bases between. This CDR3 is built from 12 residues. CDR3 protein: CASSQRGGEQFF. CDR3 nucleotides: TGTGCCAGCAGCCAACGAGGGGGAGAGCAGTTCTTC.

This rearrangement joins TRBV4-2 to TRBJ1-1, with 8 bases fitting TRBD1. Germline loops: CDR1 LGHNA, CDR2 YNFKEQ. The ends lost 5 bases at V and 2 bases at J; junction bases unmatched: 4. The CDR3 totals 14 residues. CDR3 coding DNA: TGTGCCAGCAGCAGACAGGGGCAAAACACTGAAGCTTTCTTT. As protein: CASSRQGQNTEAFF.

V gene TRBV18 combines with J gene TRBJ1-1, with D hard to call. This CDR3 is 13 amino acids long. V was pared by 1 base and J by 5 bases, with 8 bases between. Germline assignment: CDR1 KGHSH and CDR2 LQKENI. The CDR3 region has the DNA TGTGCCAGCTCACCACGTAGGGAGACTGAAGCTTTCTTT. Encoded protein: CASSPRRETEAFF.

The V call is TRBV10-2, the J call TRBJ1-5; D unclear. The CDR3 length is 15 residues. Trimming removed 2 bases at V and 2 bases at J, with 10 bases between. Germline V CDR1 and CDR2: WSHSY, SAAADI. The CDR3 reads CASSERVAGNQPQHF. Here the CDR3 DNA reads TGCGCCAGCAGTGAGCGGGTGGCGGGCAATCAGCCCCAGCATTTT.

The genes are TRBV12-3 or TRBV12-4 and TRBJ2-7, with D unresolved. The CDR3 runs 12 residues. The V and J ends lost 6 bases and 2 bases respectively, with 8 bases between them. This chain's CDR3 is CASRLSPYEQYF. The CDR3 DNA sequence: TGTGCCAGCAGACTATCGCCCTACGAGCAGTACTTC.